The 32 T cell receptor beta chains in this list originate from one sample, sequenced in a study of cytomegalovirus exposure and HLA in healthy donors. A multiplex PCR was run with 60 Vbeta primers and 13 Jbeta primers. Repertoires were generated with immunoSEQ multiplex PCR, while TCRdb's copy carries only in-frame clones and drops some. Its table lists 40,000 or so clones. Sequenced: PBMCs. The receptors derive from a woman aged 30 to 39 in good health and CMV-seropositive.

CDR3 amino acids: CASSEYGDRNSPLHF. DNA for the CDR3: TGTGCCAGCAGTGAATATGGAGATAGAAATTCACCCCTCCACTTT. The V call is TRBV25-1, the J call TRBJ1-6; no clear D. Trimming left V 0 bases short and J 7 bases short, with 10 bases between. The germline gives CDR1 MGHDK, CDR2 SYGVNS. The CDR3 extends over 15 amino acids.

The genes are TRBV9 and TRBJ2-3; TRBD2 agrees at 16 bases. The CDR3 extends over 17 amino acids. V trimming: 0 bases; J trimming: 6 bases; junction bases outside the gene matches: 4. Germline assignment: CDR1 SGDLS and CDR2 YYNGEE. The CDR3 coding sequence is TGTGCCAGCAGCGTAGGGGGACTAGCGGGGGGGAAGGATACGCAGTATTTT. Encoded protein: CASSVGGLAGGKDTQYF.

In nucleotides, the CDR3 is TGTGCCATCAGGCCTCAGGGAAACAATCAGCCCCAGCATTTT. Residues: CAIRPQGNNQPQHF. The chain combines TRBV10-3 with TRBJ1-5, with a possible D match to TRBD1 (5 bases). The CDR3 totals 14 residues. Trimming took off 6 bases at V and 3 bases at J, with 12 bases between the two ends. Germline CDR1 ENHRY, CDR2 SYGVKD.

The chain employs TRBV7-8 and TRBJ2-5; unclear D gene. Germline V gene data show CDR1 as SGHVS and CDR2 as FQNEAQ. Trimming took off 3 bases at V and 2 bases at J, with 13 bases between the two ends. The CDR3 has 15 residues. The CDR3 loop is CASSFLELLQETQYF. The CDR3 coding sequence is TGTGCCAGCAGCTTCTTGGAACTATTACAAGAGACCCAGTACTTC.

CDR3 sequence: CASSYSQGQPQHF. The CDR3 nucleotides are TGTGCCAGCAGTTACAGCCAAGGACAGCCCCAGCATTTT. J is TRBJ1-5 and V is TRBV27; unclear D gene. V lost 4 bases and J lost 7, with 11 bases in between. Germline V gene data show CDR1 as MNHEY and CDR2 as SMNVEV (reference sequence). CDR3 length: 13 residues.

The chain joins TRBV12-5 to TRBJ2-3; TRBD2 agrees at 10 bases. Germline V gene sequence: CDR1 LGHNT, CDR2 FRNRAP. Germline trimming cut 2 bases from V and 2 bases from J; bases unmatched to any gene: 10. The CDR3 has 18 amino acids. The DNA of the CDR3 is TGTGCTAGTGGTTTGAGGCCTAGCGGGGGAATTTACACAGATACGCAGTATTTT. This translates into CASGLRPSGGIYTDTQYF.

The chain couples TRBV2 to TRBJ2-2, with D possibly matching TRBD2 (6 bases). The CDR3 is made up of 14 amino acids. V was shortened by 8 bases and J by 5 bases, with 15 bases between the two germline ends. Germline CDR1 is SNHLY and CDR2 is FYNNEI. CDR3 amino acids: CASLRGSGTGELFF. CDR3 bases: TGTGCCAGCCTACGGGGGTCGGGAACCGGGGAGCTGTTTTTT.

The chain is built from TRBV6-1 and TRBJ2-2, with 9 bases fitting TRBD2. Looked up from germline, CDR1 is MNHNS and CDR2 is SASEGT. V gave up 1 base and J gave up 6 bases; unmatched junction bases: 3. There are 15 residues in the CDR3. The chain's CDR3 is CASSEETSGPGELFF. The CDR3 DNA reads TGTGCCAGCAGTGAAGAGACTAGCGGTCCCGGGGAGCTGTTTTTT.

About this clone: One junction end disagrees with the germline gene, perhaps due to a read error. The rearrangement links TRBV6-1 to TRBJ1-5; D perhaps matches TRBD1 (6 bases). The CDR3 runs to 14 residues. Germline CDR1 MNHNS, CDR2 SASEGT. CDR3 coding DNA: TGTGTCAGCAGTGCCCAGGGGTCCAATCAGCCCCAGCATTTT. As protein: CVSSAQGSNQPQHF.

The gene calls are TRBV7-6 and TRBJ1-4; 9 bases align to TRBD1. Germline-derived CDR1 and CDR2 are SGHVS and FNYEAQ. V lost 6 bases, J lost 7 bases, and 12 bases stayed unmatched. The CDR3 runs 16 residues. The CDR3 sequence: CASSRRIDRGTEKLFF. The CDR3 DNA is TGTGCCAGCAGTCGACGCATCGACAGGGGGACTGAAAAACTGTTTTTT.

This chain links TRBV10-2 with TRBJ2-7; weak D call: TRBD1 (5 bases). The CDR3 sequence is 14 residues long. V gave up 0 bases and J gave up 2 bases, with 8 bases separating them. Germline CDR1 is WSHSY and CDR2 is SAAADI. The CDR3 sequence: CASSESDTPYEQYF. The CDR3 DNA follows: TGCGCCAGCAGTGAGTCGGACACACCCTACGAGCAGTACTTC.

The CDR3 region has the DNA TGTGCCAGCAGCCCGCAGGGGGCAGGACAGCCCCAGCATTTT. Residues: CASSPQGAGQPQHF. The V gene is TRBV7-2, the J gene TRBJ1-5; 8 nucleotides line up with TRBD1. Germline V CDR1 and CDR2: SGHTA, FQGNSA. V shed 5 bases and J 7 bases; nucleotides not matched to a gene: 7. This CDR3 spans 14 amino acids. Variable domain in full (rest from reference TRBV7-2 and TRBJ1-5): GAGVSQSPSNKVTEKGKDVELRCDPISGHTALYWYRQSLGQGLEFLIYFQGNSAPDKSGLPSDRFSAERTGGSVSTLTIQRTQQEDSAVYLCASSPQGAGQPQHFGDGTRLSIL.

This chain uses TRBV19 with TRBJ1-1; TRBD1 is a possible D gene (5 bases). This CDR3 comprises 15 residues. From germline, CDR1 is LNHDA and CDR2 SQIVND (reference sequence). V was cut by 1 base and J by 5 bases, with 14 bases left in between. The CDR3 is CASSIVLVGGTEAFF. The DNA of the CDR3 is TGTGCCAGTAGTATAGTGCTCGTCGGGGGGACTGAAGCTTTCTTT.

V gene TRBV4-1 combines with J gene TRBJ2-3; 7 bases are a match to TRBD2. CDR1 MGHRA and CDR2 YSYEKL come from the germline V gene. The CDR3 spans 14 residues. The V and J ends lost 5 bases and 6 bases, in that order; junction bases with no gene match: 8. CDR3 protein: CASSSRTSQDTQYF. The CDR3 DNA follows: TGCGCCAGCAGCTCCCGGACTAGTCAGGATACGCAGTATTTT.

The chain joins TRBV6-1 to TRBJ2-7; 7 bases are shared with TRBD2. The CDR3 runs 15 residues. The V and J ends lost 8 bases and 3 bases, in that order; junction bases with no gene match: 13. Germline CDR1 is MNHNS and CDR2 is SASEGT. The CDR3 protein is CASGDGASGGYEQYF. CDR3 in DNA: TGTGCCAGCGGGGACGGGGCTAGCGGAGGCTACGAGCAGTACTTC.

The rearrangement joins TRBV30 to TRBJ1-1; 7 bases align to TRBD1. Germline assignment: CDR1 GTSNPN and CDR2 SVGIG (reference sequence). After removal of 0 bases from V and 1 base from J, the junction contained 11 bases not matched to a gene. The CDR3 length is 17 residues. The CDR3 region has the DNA TGTGCCTGGAGTGTACGGGGGTCCCACAGGGGGAACACTGAAGCTTTCTTT. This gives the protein CAWSVRGSHRGNTEAFF.

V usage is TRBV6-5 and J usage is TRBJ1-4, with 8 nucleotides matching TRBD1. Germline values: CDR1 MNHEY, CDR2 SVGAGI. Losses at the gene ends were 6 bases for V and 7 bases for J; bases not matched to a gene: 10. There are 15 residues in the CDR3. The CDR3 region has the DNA TGTGCCAGCAGCTTCAGGGGGCGGGCCGGTGAAAAACTGTTTTTT. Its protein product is CASSFRGRAGEKLFF.

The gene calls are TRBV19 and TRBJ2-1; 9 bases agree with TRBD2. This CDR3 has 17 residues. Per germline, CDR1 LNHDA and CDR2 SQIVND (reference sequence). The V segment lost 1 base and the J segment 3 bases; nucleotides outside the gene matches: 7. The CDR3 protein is CASSIGGLALNYNEQFF. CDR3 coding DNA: TGTGCCAGTAGTATAGGGGGACTAGCCCTCAACTACAATGAGCAGTTCTTC.

CDR3 sequence (DNA): TGTGCCAGCAGTTCCCCGGGACACCCAAAGACTGAAGCTTTCTTT. Its protein is CASSSPGHPKTEAFF. This chain links TRBV28 with TRBJ1-1, with D possibly matching TRBD1 (6 bases). V was clipped by 4 bases and J by 5 bases, with 17 bases between them. The CDR3 totals 15 residues. CDR1 and CDR2 (germline): MDHEN, SYDVKM.

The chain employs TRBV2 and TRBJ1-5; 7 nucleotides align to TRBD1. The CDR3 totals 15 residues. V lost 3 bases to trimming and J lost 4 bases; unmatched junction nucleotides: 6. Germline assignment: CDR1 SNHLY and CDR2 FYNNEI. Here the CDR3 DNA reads TGTGCCAGCAGTGAGGGCGGGACAGAGAATCAGCCCCAGCATTTT. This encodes CASSEGGTENQPQHF.

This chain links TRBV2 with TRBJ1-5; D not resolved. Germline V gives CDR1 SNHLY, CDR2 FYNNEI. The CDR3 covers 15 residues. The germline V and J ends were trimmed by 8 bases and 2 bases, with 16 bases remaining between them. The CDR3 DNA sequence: TGTGCCAGCGCGGCCGGAGTCGGCGGCAATCAGCCCCAGCATTTT. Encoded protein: CASAAGVGGNQPQHF.

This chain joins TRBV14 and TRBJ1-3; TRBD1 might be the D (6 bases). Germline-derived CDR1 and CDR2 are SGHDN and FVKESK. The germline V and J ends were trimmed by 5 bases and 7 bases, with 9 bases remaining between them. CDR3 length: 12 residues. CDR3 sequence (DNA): TGTGCCAGCAGCGTGGGGGCGAACACCATATATTTT. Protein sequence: CASSVGANTIYF.

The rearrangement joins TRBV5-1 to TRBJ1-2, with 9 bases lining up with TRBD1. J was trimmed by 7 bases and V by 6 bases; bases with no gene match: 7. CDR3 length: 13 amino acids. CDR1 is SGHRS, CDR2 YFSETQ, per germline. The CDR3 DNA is TGCGCCAGCACCGGGACAGGGAGCTTTGGCTACACCTTC. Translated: CASTGTGSFGYTF.

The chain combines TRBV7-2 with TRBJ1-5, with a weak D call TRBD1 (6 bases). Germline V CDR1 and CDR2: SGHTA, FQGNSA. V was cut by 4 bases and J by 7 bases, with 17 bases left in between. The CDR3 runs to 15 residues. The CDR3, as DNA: TGTGCCAGCAGCTCTCATTCACAGGGAATCCAGCCCCAGCATTTT. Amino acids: CASSSHSQGIQPQHF.

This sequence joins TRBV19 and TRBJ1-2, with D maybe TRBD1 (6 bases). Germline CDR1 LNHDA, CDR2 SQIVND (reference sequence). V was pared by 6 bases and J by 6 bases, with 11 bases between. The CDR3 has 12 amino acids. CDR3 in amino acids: CASSRGADGYTF. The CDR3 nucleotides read TGTGCCAGTAGCAGGGGAGCCGATGGCTACACCTTC. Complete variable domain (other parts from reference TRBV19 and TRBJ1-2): DGGITQSPKYLFRKEGQNVTLSCEQNLNHDAMYWYRQDPGQGLRLIYYSQIVNDFQKGDIAEGYSVSREKKESFPLTVTSAQKNPTAFYLCASSRGADGYTFGSGTRLTVV.

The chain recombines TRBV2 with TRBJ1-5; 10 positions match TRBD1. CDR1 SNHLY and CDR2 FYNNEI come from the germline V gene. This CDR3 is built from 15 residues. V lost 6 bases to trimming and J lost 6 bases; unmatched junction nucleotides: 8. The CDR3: CASRGDRGFGQPQHF. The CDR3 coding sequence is TGTGCCAGCAGGGGGGACAGGGGCTTCGGTCAGCCCCAGCATTTT.

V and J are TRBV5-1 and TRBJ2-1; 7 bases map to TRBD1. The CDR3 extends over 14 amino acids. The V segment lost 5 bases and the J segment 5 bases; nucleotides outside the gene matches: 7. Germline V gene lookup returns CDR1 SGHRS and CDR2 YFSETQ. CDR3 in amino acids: CASRPTGSDNEQFF. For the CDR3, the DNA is TGCGCCAGCAGACCGACAGGGTCCGACAATGAGCAGTTCTTC.

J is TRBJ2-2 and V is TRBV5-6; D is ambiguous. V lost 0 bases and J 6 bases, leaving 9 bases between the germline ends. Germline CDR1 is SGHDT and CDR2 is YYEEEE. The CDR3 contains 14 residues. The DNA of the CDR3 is TGTGCCAGCAGCTTGGCTCCCCTCGCCGGGGAGCTGTTTTTT. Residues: CASSLAPLAGELFF.

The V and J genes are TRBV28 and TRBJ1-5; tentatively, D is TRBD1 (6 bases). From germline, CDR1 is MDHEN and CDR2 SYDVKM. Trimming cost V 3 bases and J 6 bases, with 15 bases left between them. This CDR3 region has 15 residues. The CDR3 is CASSLGQPGVQPQHF. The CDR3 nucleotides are TGTGCCAGCAGTTTGGGCCAGCCAGGGGTTCAGCCCCAGCATTTT.

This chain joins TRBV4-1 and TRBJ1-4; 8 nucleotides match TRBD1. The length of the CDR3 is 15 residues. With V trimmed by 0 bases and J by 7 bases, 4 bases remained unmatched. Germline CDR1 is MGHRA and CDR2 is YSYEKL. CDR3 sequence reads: CASSQEDRAGEKLFF. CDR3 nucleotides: TGCGCCAGCAGCCAAGAGGACAGGGCGGGTGAAAAACTGTTTTTT.

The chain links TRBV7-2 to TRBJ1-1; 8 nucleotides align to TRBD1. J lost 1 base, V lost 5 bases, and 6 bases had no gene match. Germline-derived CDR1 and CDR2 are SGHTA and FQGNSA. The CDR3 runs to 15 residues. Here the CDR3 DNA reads TGTGCCAGCAGCCAAAACAGGGGGGCGAACACTGAAGCTTTCTTT. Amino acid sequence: CASSQNRGANTEAFF.

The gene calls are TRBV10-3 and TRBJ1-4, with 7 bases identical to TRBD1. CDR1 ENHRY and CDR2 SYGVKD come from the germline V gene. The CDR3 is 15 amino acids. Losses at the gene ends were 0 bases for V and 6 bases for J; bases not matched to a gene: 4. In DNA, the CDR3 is TGTGCCATCAGTGAGTCGACAGGGACTGATGAAAAACTGTTTTTT. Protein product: CAISESTGTDEKLFF.